One TCR beta chain is described in this entry. The data were taken from a study of blood T cell repertoires in COVID-19. About the study: Material from acute and convalescent COVID-19 was sourced from the United States, Italy and Spain. T cells, B-cell-depleted T cells, or PBMCs provided the cDNA or gDNA that served as material.

How the authors handled the data: Amplification with reference gene primers provided the estimates of nucleated cell counts. Data came from immunoSEQ multiplex PCR; TCRdb stores just in-frame clones and leaves some out. V and J calls and clone size follow that table, whereas D and trimming were derived from the DNA. The profile shows around 61,000 clones, 89% of them singletons. V was pared by 5 bases and J by 4 bases, with 10 bases of the junction left unmatched. The CDR3 sequence is 16 residues long. Germline V gene sequence: CDR1 SNHLY, CDR2 FYNNEI. The chain carries TRBV2 and TRBJ1-5; 8 bases are shared with TRBD1. Sequenced material: peripheral blood. This sequence originates from a man in his 60s with acute or convalescent COVID-19. The CDR3 DNA reads TGTGCCAGCAGTCCTCGACAGGGGCTGCTAAATCAGCCCCAGCATTTT. It codes for CASSPRQGLLNQPQHF. The full variable domain, rest sourced from reference TRBV2 and TRBJ1-5, is EPEVTQTPSHQVTQMGQEVILRCVPISNHLYFYWYRQILGQKVEFLVSFYNNEISEKSEIFDDQFSVERPDGSNFTLKIRSTKLEDSAMYFCASSPRQGLLNQPQHFGDGTRLSIL.